The 32 T cell receptor beta chains listed next were all sequenced from one sample in a study of CD8 T cells in ankylosing spondylitis. MiXCR, applied by TCRdb to the 5' RACE reads, yields one record per CDR3 protein. The sample contains approximately 60,000 distinct CDR3 sequences, 6.2% of which appear only once. The sequenced material came from synovial fluid, either unsorted or a sorted T cell fraction (not recorded which). All receptors come from a male donor with ankylosing spondylitis.

This clonotype was observed many times. J is TRBJ2-1 and V is TRBV7-2; D is ambiguous. CDR1 and CDR2 from the germline V gene are SGHTA and FQGNSA. This CDR3 has 13 residues. Trimming took 5 bases from V and 8 from J, leaving 13 bases between them. CDR3 sequence reads: CASSPTVDHEQFF. DNA of the CDR3: TGTGCCAGCAGCCCTACCGTCGATCATGAGCAGTTCTTC.

V usage is TRBV28 and J usage is TRBJ2-1, with TRBD2 matching 7 bases. V lost 2 bases, J lost 3 bases, and 4 bases stayed unmatched. The CDR3 runs to 15 residues. Germline loops: CDR1 MDHEN, CDR2 SYDVKM. The CDR3 here is CASSLAGEGYNEQFF. CDR3 in DNA: TGTGCCAGCAGTTTAGCGGGAGAGGGCTACAATGAGCAGTTCTTC.

The J gene is TRBJ1-1, the V gene TRBV5-1; D not certain. CDR3 length: 14 residues. Looked up from germline, CDR1 is SGHRS and CDR2 is YFSETQ. V was pared by 0 bases and J by 0 bases, with 6 bases between. CDR3: CASSLVSLNTEAFF. CDR3 DNA sequence: TGCGCCAGCAGCTTGGTTTCATTGAACACTGAAGCTTTCTTT.

This chain links TRBV6-1 with TRBJ2-3, with 13 bases identical to TRBD2. The CDR3 runs to 16 residues. Germline V lookup: CDR1 MNHNS, CDR2 SASEGT. V dropped 1 base and J dropped 4; count of bases not matched to a gene: 2. CDR3 protein: CASSEELAGGPDTQYF. CDR3 coding DNA: TGTGCCAGCAGTGAAGAACTAGCGGGAGGGCCAGATACGCAGTATTTT.

The chain joins TRBV28 to TRBJ1-4; no clear D gene. V lost 6 bases, J lost 8 bases, and 22 bases lay in between. This CDR3 spans 16 amino acids. Germline CDR1 reads MDHEN; CDR2 reads SYDVKM. CDR3 loop: CASRPHDMGFGEKLFF. CDR3 coding DNA: TGTGCCAGCAGACCCCACGACATGGGGTTCGGAGAAAAACTGTTTTTT.

This clonotype was counted many times. This chain connects TRBV5-6 to TRBJ1-2; possible D gene TRBD1, 5 bases. CDR1 is SGHDT and CDR2 is YYEEEE in the germline V gene. The V end lost 0 bases, the J end lost 4 bases, and 10 bases lay between the germline ends. This CDR3 has 14 amino acids. The CDR3 reads CASSLALTAYGYTF. The CDR3 DNA is TGTGCCAGCAGCTTGGCCTTGACAGCCTATGGCTACACCTTC.

The CDR3 DNA follows: TGTGCCAGCAGCGCGGTCCCGAACAGGGGTGGTGGAAACACCATATATTTT. Its protein product is CASSAVPNRGGGNTIYF. The chain combines TRBV6-1 with TRBJ1-3; TRBD1 agrees at 7 bases. Germline CDR1 and CDR2: MNHNS and SASEGT. J lost 3 bases, V lost 6 bases, and 14 bases had no gene match. This CDR3 region has 17 residues.

The sample holds a few counts of this clonotype. The chain carries TRBV5-5 and TRBJ1-5; D unresolved. The V end was cut by 4 bases, the J end by 0 bases, with 11 bases between. CDR3 length: 15 amino acids. Germline V gene lookup returns CDR1 SGHKS and CDR2 YYEKEE (reference sequence). In DNA form, the CDR3 reads TGTGCCAGCAGCGATGTTCCCCTTAGCAATCAGCCCCAGCATTTT. Translated, it gives CASSDVPLSNQPQHF.

Only a few counts were recorded for this clonotype. The genes are TRBV20-1 and TRBJ2-5; D is uncertain. V lost 3 bases and J lost 5, with 10 bases in between. From germline, CDR1 is DFQATT and CDR2 SNEGSKA (reference sequence). There are 12 residues in the CDR3. CDR3 region: CSARESGETQYF. The CDR3 DNA reads TGCAGTGCTAGGGAGAGTGGGGAGACCCAGTACTTC.

The chain employs TRBV7-2 and TRBJ2-7; 7 bases map to TRBD2. CDR1 and CDR2 from the germline V gene are SGHTA and FQGNSA. This CDR3 comprises 15 residues. V shed 1 base, J shed 6 bases, and the junction held 9 bases outside the gene matches. The chain's CDR3 is CASSLVGGSISEQYF. The CDR3 DNA sequence: TGTGCCAGCAGCTTAGTTGGCGGGAGCATCTCCGAGCAGTACTTC.

This clonotype turned up a few times. The chain is built from TRBV9 and TRBJ1-5, with 7 bases aligning to TRBD1. Trimming at V came to 4 bases and at J to 1 base, leaving 5 bases not matched to a gene. The CDR3 loop spans 15 amino acids. Germline V gives CDR1 SGDLS, CDR2 YYNGEE. The CDR3 DNA is TGTGCCAGCAGCCCACTGGGACAGAGCAATCAGCCCCAGCATTTT. Its translation: CASSPLGQSNQPQHF.

This clonotype was recorded many times. The rearrangement joins TRBV7-9 to TRBJ2-1, with 9 bases identical to TRBD2. CDR3 size: 17 residues. Germline V CDR1 and CDR2: SEHNR, FQNEAQ (reference sequence). The junction had 5 bases not matched to a gene; V was cut back by 0 bases and J by 2 bases. CDR3 in amino acids: CASSLASGSLAYNEQFF. The CDR3 DNA reads TGTGCCAGCAGCTTAGCTAGCGGGAGTCTCGCCTACAATGAGCAGTTCTTC.

This clonotype was recorded many times. This sequence joins TRBV5-1 and TRBJ2-7; TRBD2 agrees at 13 bases. CDR3 length: 16 amino acids. V was clipped by 4 bases and J by 2 bases; unmatched bases: 6. The germline CDR1 and CDR2 sequences are SGHRS and YFSETQ. The CDR3 bases are TGCGCCAGCAGCCCTAGGACTAGCGGGAGAGCCTACGAGCAGTACTTC. Encoded protein: CASSPRTSGRAYEQYF.

This clonotype turned up a few times. The V gene is TRBV7-8, the J gene TRBJ2-7; D unclear. CDR1 and CDR2 from the germline V gene are SGHVS and FQNEAQ. V was pared by 2 bases and J by 6 bases, with 26 bases between. This CDR3 is 18 amino acids long. The CDR3 DNA is TGTGCCAGCAGCTTAAGGGCCTTGAGGTCCCCAATTGAGTCCGAGCAGTACTTC. Translated: CASSLRALRSPIESEQYF.

This clonotype was recorded at least ten times. The chain has TRBV7-2 and TRBJ1-2, with 12 positions matching TRBD1. The V and J ends lost 5 bases and 7 bases, in that order; junction bases with no gene match: 11. There are 16 residues in the CDR3. The germline V gene has CDR1 SGHTA and CDR2 FQGNSA. CDR3 sequence (DNA): TGTGCCAGCAGCCCCGAGTTAAGGGACAGGGGGCGTGGCTACACCTTC. This encodes CASSPELRDRGRGYTF.

This clonotype was seen at least ten times. The V gene is TRBV9, the J gene TRBJ1-6; D unclear. Germline V CDR1 and CDR2: SGDLS, YYNGEE. CDR3 size: 13 residues. The V gene lost 3 bases and the J gene lost 9 bases, with 10 bases spanning the gap. This CDR3 reads CASSALVGSPLHF. CDR3 bases: TGTGCCAGCAGCGCCCTCGTGGGTTCACCCCTCCACTTT.

This clonotype was detected many times. The V call is TRBV12-3 or TRBV12-4, the J call TRBJ2-1, with 10 bases that match TRBD2. With 6 bases clipped from V and 3 bases from J, the junction kept 5 bases outside the gene matches. This CDR3 has 15 amino acids. The CDR3 region has the DNA TGTGCCAGCAGAGGACTAGCGGCGAGCTACAATGAGCAGTTCTTC. Protein product: CASRGLAASYNEQFF.

The chain recombines TRBV10-1 with TRBJ2-2; 12 bases map to TRBD2. Germline V gives CDR1 WNHNN, CDR2 SYGVQD (reference sequence). V shed 5 bases and J 1 base; nucleotides not matched to a gene: 8. The CDR3 runs to 18 residues. This chain's CDR3 is CASSPVLAGGGNTGELFF. CDR3 DNA sequence: TGCGCCAGCAGTCCGGTACTAGCGGGAGGTGGGAACACCGGGGAGCTGTTTTTT.

The table lists this clonotype with many counts. V gene TRBV7-8 combines with J gene TRBJ2-3; D unresolved. Trimming left V 6 bases short and J 4 bases short, with 11 bases between. The CDR3 is 13 amino acids. In germline, CDR1 is SGHVS, CDR2 FQNEAQ. CDR3 coding DNA: TGTGCCAGCAGACCTACGTTGGCAGATACGCAGTATTTT. Amino acid sequence: CASRPTLADTQYF.

V and J are TRBV7-6 and TRBJ2-5, with D possibly being TRBD1 (5 bases). V was pared by 1 base and J by 4 bases, with 13 bases between. The CDR3 is 15 amino acids. Germline V gene data show CDR1 as SGHVS and CDR2 as FNYEAQ. The CDR3 DNA reads TGTGCCAGCAGCTTAGGGCCAACAGGCAGAGAGACCCAGTACTTC. Its translation is CASSLGPTGRETQYF.

This clonotype has ten or more counts. V usage is TRBV18 and J usage is TRBJ2-1, with TRBD2 matching over 9 bases. With 4 bases clipped from V and 0 bases from J, the junction kept 7 bases outside the gene matches. CDR1 is KGHSH and CDR2 is LQKENI in the germline V gene. There are 17 residues in the CDR3. For the CDR3, the DNA is TGTGCCAGCTCACTTCAGCTAGCGGGAACCTCCTACAATGAGCAGTTCTTC. Translation gives CASSLQLAGTSYNEQFF.

This clonotype was found many times. The chain joins TRBV11-1 to TRBJ2-1; 7 nucleotides line up with TRBD1. Trimming removed 1 base from V and 3 bases from J; junction bases left unmatched: 6. Germline assignment: CDR1 SGHAT and CDR2 FQDESV (reference sequence). CDR3 length: 16 residues. This CDR3 reads CASSLVTGKDYNEQFF. CDR3 sequence (DNA): TGTGCCAGCAGCTTAGTGACAGGGAAGGACTACAATGAGCAGTTCTTC.

This sequence joins TRBV7-8 and TRBJ2-2; a possible D gene is TRBD1 (6 bases). The CDR3 loop spans 16 amino acids. Germline loops: CDR1 SGHVS, CDR2 FQNEAQ. With 5 bases removed from V and 0 bases from J, the gap between germline ends came to 13 bases. CDR3 amino acids: CASSERTAPNTGELFF. CDR3 DNA: TGTGCCAGCAGCGAGAGGACAGCACCGAACACCGGGGAGCTGTTTTTT.

This clonotype was seen only a few times. The chain links TRBV5-4 to TRBJ2-1, with TRBD2 identical over 7 bases. In germline, CDR1 is SGHNT, CDR2 YYREEE (reference sequence). Trimming took 0 bases from V and 8 from J; bases not matched to a gene: 11. The CDR3 contains 16 residues. CDR3 amino acids: CASSLAFAGRGYEQFF. CDR3 nucleotides: TGTGCCAGCAGCTTGGCCTTCGCGGGGAGGGGCTATGAGCAGTTCTTC. Full variable domain (missing parts from reference TRBV5-4 and TRBJ2-1): ETGVTQSPTHLIKTRGQQVTLRCSSQSGHNTVSWYQQALGQGPQFIFQYYREEENGRGNFPPRFSGLQFPNYSSELNVNALELDDSALYLCASSLAFAGRGYEQFFGPGTRLTVL.

This clonotype was seen many times. V usage is TRBV3-1 and J usage is TRBJ2-1; possibly TRBD2 for D (5 bases). V was clipped by 1 base and J by 8 bases, with 12 bases between them. This CDR3 region has 14 residues. The germline CDR1 and CDR2 sequences are LGHDT and YNNKEL (reference sequence). CDR3 residues: CASSQVLAVDEQFF. The CDR3 DNA follows: TGTGCCAGCAGCCAAGTTCTAGCAGTCGATGAGCAGTTCTTC.

The chain combines TRBV19 with TRBJ2-5; no clear D. CDR1 LNHDA and CDR2 SQIVND come from the germline V gene (reference sequence). Deletions cut 5 bases from V and 1 base from J, with 5 bases between. This CDR3 is 12 amino acids long. CDR3 sequence (DNA): TGTGCCAGTAGTTATTCCCAAGAGACCCAGTACTTC. Its translation is CASSYSQETQYF.

This clonotype was observed at least ten times. The chain employs TRBV10-3 and TRBJ1-1; no definite D call. This CDR3 has 14 residues. Germline V gene lookup returns CDR1 ENHRY and CDR2 SYGVKD. Trimming pared 5 bases from V and 1 base from J, leaving 11 bases between. CDR3 in amino acids: CAISFEGKNTEAFF. DNA of the CDR3: TGTGCCATCAGTTTTGAGGGAAAGAACACTGAAGCTTTCTTT.

This clonotype has a count of ten or more. The V and J genes are TRBV9 and TRBJ2-1; TRBD2 agrees at 9 bases. The V gene end was trimmed by 0 bases and the J gene end by 8 bases; junction bases not matched to a gene: 6. The CDR3 has 15 residues. The germline gives CDR1 SGDLS, CDR2 YYNGEE. CDR3 nucleotide sequence: TGTGCCAGCAGCGTAGGGGTAGCGGGAGTAGATGAGCAGTTCTTC. Its translation: CASSVGVAGVDEQFF.

The chain links TRBV7-9 to TRBJ1-2, with D hard to call. Germline V gives CDR1 SEHNR, CDR2 FQNEAQ (reference sequence). Trimming removed 0 bases from V and 7 bases from J, with 21 bases in between. CDR3 size: 17 residues. The CDR3 coding sequence is TGTGCCAGCAGCTTAGCAAGGCAGACGGGAGATCCCGGTGGCTACACCTTC. This translates into CASSLARQTGDPGGYTF.

The chain carries TRBV6-1 and TRBJ2-7, with TRBD1 identical over 8 bases. Germline V gene data show CDR1 as MNHNS and CDR2 as SASEGT. The V segment lost 5 bases and the J segment 2 bases; nucleotides outside the gene matches: 14. This CDR3 contains 17 residues. CDR3 nucleotide sequence: TGTGCCAGCAGTCCCCCGAGACAGGGGAAGCGGACCTACGAGCAGTACTTC. The encoded protein is CASSPPRQGKRTYEQYF.

The table lists this clonotype with many counts. The chain is built from TRBV20-1 and TRBJ1-1; D is unclear. This CDR3 contains 12 residues. Germline assignment: CDR1 DFQATT and CDR2 SNEGSKA (reference sequence). CDR3 DNA sequence: TGCAGCAAGCATGCAATGAACACTGAAGCTTTCTTT. This translates into CSKHAMNTEAFF.

This clonotype is labeled medium-sized. The chain employs TRBV29-1 and TRBJ1-2; D unresolved. V lost 6 bases to trimming and J lost 4 bases, with 9 bases between them. Germline assignment: CDR1 SQVTM and CDR2 ANQGSEA. The CDR3 runs to 11 residues. This CDR3 is CSVMDAYGYTF. The CDR3 DNA sequence: TGCAGCGTCATGGACGCCTATGGCTACACCTTC.